A selection of T cell receptor beta chains follows, all from one sample in a study of technical replicates of blood from a handful of donors. Sequenced by immunoSEQ multiplex PCR; TCRdb stores in-frame clones only, minus some. The data contain tens of thousands of clones, approximately 91% of them singletons. Sequencing used T cells isolated from PBMCs. Source of these receptors: a human donor in good health. Each CDR3 is given with its conserved first and last residue. Fields, in order: clone size, J gene, V gene, D gene, CDR3 protein, CDR3 DNA. The D gene is left open where the match is weak. Expanded clones are given a class, and other clones once, few, many or no size at all.

clone_size: .
j_call: TRBJ2-7
v_call: TRBV28
d_call: TRBD2
cdr3_aa: CASSSGSSYEQYF
cdr3_nt: TGTGCCAGTTCTAGCGGGAGCTCCTACGAGCAGTACTTC

clone_size: once
j_call: TRBJ1-2
v_call: TRBV10-3
d_call: .
cdr3_aa: CATSFVPEGYGYTF
cdr3_nt: TGTGCCACCAGTTTCGTCCCGGAGGGATATGGCTACACCTTC

clone_size: .
j_call: TRBJ2-4
v_call: TRBV30
d_call: .
cdr3_aa: CAWSTSAQRKNIQYF
cdr3_nt: TGTGCCTGGAGTACCTCGGCCCAGCGCAAGAACATTCAGTACTTC

clone_size: .
j_call: TRBJ2-1
v_call: TRBV4-3
d_call: TRBD2
cdr3_aa: CASSQEGVAGSSYNEQFF
cdr3_nt: TGCGCCAGCAGCCAAGAGGGGGTAGCGGGCAGCTCCTACAATGAGCAGTTCTTC

clone_size: once
j_call: TRBJ2-7
v_call: TRBV5-6
d_call: TRBD2
cdr3_aa: CASSAPGLAEEQYF
cdr3_nt: TGTGCCAGCAGCGCGCCGGGACTAGCGGAGGAGCAGTACTTC

clone_size: once
j_call: TRBJ2-1
v_call: TRBV6-4
d_call: TRBD2
cdr3_aa: CASSDLAGAFNEQFF
cdr3_nt: TGTGCCAGCAGTGACTTAGCGGGAGCTTTCAATGAGCAGTTCTTC

clone_size: .
j_call: TRBJ1-1
v_call: TRBV28
d_call: .
cdr3_aa: CASSLEKLNTEAFF
cdr3_nt: TGTGCCAGCAGTTTAGAGAAATTGAACACTGAAGCTTTCTTT

clone_size: .
j_call: TRBJ1-2
v_call: TRBV30
d_call: .
cdr3_aa: CAWSTGGGYTF
cdr3_nt: TGTGCCTGGAGTACGGGGGGCGGCTACACCTTC

clone_size: .
j_call: TRBJ2-1
v_call: TRBV9
d_call: .
cdr3_aa: CASSVGPTGPEQFF
cdr3_nt: TGTGCCAGCAGCGTAGGCCCCACAGGGCCTGAGCAGTTCTTC

clone_size: .
j_call: TRBJ1-1
v_call: TRBV15
d_call: TRBD1
cdr3_aa: CATSLLGQEAFF
cdr3_nt: TGTGCCACCAGCCTCTTGGGACAGGAAGCTTTCTTT

clone_size: .
j_call: TRBJ1-1
v_call: TRBV10-3
d_call: TRBD1
cdr3_aa: CAIRAGTGGTEAFF
cdr3_nt: TGTGCCATCAGAGCCGGGACAGGGGGAACTGAAGCTTTCTTT

clone_size: .
j_call: TRBJ1-5
v_call: TRBV4-3
d_call: .
cdr3_aa: CASSQDRTVNQPQHF
cdr3_nt: TGCGCCAGCAGCCAAGACCGGACAGTTAATCAGCCCCAGCATTTT

clone_size: .
j_call: TRBJ2-3
v_call: TRBV5-1
d_call: .
cdr3_aa: CASSAPNTDTQYF
cdr3_nt: TGCGCCAGCAGCGCGCCAAACACAGATACGCAGTATTTT

clone_size: once
j_call: TRBJ2-5
v_call: TRBV18
d_call: .
cdr3_aa: CASSPIIEETQYF
cdr3_nt: TGTGCCAGCTCACCAATAATCGAGGAGACCCAGTACTTC

clone_size: .
j_call: TRBJ1-2
v_call: TRBV10-3
d_call: TRBD1
cdr3_aa: CAISELTGGYGYTF
cdr3_nt: TGTGCCATCAGTGAATTGACAGGGGGCTATGGCTACACCTTC

clone_size: .
j_call: TRBJ2-7
v_call: TRBV25-1
d_call: TRBD1
cdr3_aa: CASSEYLPGQAGEQYF
cdr3_nt: TGTGCCAGCAGTGAATATCTACCCGGACAGGCAGGAGAGCAGTACTTC

clone_size: once
j_call: TRBJ2-5
v_call: TRBV15
d_call: .
cdr3_aa: CATSRPGNSQETQYF
cdr3_nt: TGTGCCACCAGCAGACCAGGCAACTCACAAGAGACCCAGTACTTC

clone_size: .
j_call: TRBJ2-7
v_call: TRBV5-4
d_call: TRBD2
cdr3_aa: CASRLAGESYEQYF
cdr3_nt: TGTGCCAGCAGGCTAGCGGGAGAATCCTACGAGCAGTACTTC

clone_size: .
j_call: TRBJ1-5
v_call: TRBV27
d_call: .
cdr3_aa: CASSYDSGNQPQHF
cdr3_nt: TGTGCCAGCAGTTACGACAGTGGAAATCAGCCCCAGCATTTT

clone_size: .
j_call: TRBJ2-5
v_call: TRBV7-2
d_call: .
cdr3_aa: CASSLGGLGRETQYF
cdr3_nt: TGTGCCAGCAGCTTAGGGGGACTTGGGAGGGAGACCCAGTACTTC

clone_size: .
j_call: TRBJ1-4
v_call: TRBV30
d_call: .
cdr3_aa: CAWNRLQGEKLFF
cdr3_nt: TGTGCCTGGAATAGACTACAAGGTGAAAAACTGTTTTTT

clone_size: few
j_call: TRBJ1-1
v_call: TRBV7-9
d_call: .
cdr3_aa: CASRGAGEAFF
cdr3_nt: TGTGCCAGCAGGGGTGCAGGTGAAGCTTTCTTT

clone_size: .
j_call: TRBJ2-2
v_call: TRBV19
d_call: .
cdr3_aa: CACGGPWTGELFF
cdr3_nt: TGTGCCTGTGGCGGCCCCTGGACCGGGGAGCTGTTTTTT

clone_size: .
j_call: TRBJ2-3
v_call: TRBV12-5
d_call: TRBD2
cdr3_aa: CASGETSVTDTQYF
cdr3_nt: TGTGCTAGTGGCGAAACTAGCGTTACAGATACGCAGTATTTT

clone_size: .
j_call: TRBJ1-2
v_call: TRBV14
d_call: .
cdr3_aa: CASRSPGEPPRTF
cdr3_nt: TGTGCCAGCAGATCCCCTGGAGAGCCGCCGAGGACCTTC

clone_size: .
j_call: TRBJ1-2
v_call: TRBV27
d_call: .
cdr3_aa: CASSLTGVSNYGYTF
cdr3_nt: TGTGCCAGCAGTTTAACCGGGGTCTCTAACTATGGCTACACCTTC

clone_size: .
j_call: TRBJ2-7
v_call: TRBV4-1
d_call: TRBD2
cdr3_aa: CASSRQKGRDEQYF
cdr3_nt: TGCGCCAGCAGCCGGCAAAAGGGGAGGGACGAGCAGTACTTC

clone_size: .
j_call: TRBJ2-7
v_call: TRBV19
d_call: .
cdr3_aa: CASSPGGYEQYF
cdr3_nt: TGTGCCAGTAGTCCTGGCGGCTACGAGCAGTACTTC

clone_size: .
j_call: TRBJ2-3
v_call: TRBV10-2
d_call: .
cdr3_aa: CASTIWGDTDTQYF
cdr3_nt: TGCGCCAGCACCATCTGGGGGGATACAGATACGCAGTATTTT

clone_size: .
j_call: TRBJ2-1
v_call: TRBV29-1
d_call: TRBD2
cdr3_aa: CSVEGSGRAGEQFF
cdr3_nt: TGCAGCGTTGAGGGTAGCGGGAGGGCCGGTGAGCAGTTCTTC